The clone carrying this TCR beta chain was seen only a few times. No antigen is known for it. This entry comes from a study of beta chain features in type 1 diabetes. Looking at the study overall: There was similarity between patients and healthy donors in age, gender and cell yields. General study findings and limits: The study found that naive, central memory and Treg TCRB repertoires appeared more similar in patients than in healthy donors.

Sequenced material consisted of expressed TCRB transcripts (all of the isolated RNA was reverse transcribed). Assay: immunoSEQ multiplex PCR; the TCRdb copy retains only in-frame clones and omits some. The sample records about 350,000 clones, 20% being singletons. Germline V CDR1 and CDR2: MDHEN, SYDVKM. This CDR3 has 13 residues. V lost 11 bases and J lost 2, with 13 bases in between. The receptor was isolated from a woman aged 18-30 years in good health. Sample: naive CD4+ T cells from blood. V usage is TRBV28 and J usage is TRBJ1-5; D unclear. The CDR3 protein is CAEAEGGNQPQHF. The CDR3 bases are TGTGCCGAAGCGGAGGGCGGCAATCAGCCCCAGCATTTT.